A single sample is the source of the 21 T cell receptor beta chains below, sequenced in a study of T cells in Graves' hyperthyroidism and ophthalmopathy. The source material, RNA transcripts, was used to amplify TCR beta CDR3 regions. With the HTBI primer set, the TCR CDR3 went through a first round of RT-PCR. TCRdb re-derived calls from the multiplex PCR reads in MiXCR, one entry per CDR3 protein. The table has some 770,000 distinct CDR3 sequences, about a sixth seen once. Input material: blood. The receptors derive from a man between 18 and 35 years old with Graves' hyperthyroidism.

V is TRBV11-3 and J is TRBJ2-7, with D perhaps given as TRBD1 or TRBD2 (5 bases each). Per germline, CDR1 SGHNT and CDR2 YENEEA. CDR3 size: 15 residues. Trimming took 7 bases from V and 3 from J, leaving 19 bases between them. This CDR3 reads CASTLSGGGNYEQYF. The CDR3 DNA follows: TGTGCCAGCACCCTTTCTGGGGGTGGGAACTACGAGCAGTACTTC.

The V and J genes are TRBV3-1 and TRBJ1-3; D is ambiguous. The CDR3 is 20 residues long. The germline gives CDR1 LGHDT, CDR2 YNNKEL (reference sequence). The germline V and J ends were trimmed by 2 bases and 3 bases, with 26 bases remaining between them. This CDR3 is CASSQLTVLSDSEDGNTIYF. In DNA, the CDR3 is TGTGCCAGCAGCCAACTCACGGTTTTGTCAGACTCTGAGGATGGAAACACCATATATTTT.

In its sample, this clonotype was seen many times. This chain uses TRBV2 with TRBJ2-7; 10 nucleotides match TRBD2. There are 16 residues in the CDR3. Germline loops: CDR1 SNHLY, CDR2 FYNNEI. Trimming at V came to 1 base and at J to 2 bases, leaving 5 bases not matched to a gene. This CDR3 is CASSEGRTSGAYEQYF. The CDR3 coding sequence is TGTGCCAGCAGTGAAGGTCGGACTAGCGGAGCCTACGAGCAGTACTTC.

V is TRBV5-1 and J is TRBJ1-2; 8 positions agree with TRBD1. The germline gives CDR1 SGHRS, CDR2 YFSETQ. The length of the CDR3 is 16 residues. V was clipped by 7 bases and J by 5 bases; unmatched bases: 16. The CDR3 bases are TGCGCCAGCGCCTTGCAGGGGGCGAAGGGTCCGTATGGCTACACCTTC. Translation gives CASALQGAKGPYGYTF.

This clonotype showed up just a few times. The CDR3 coding sequence is TGCAGCGTTGTGCCCAGATTCACCGGGGAGCTGTTTTTT. The encoded protein is CSVVPRFTGELFF. This chain connects TRBV29-1 to TRBJ2-2; unclear D gene. Germline CDR1 and CDR2: SQVTM and ANQGSEA. The CDR3 has 13 amino acids. Trimming pared 4 bases from V and 4 bases from J, leaving 10 bases between.

CDR3 DNA sequence: TGTGCCATCAGTGAGTTGAGGGCTGGTGAGCAGTTCTTC. This codes for CAISELRAGEQFF. The chain is built from TRBV10-3 and TRBJ2-1; tentative D call: TRBD2 (5 bases). Trimming took 1 base from V and 9 from J, leaving 10 bases between them. CDR1 ENHRY and CDR2 SYGVKD come from the germline V gene. This CDR3 contains 13 residues.

CDR3 coding DNA: TGTGCCAGCACTTCTAGGGGGAGAGGGACAGCCTACTCTGGGGCCAACGTCCTGACTTTC. Protein product: CASTSRGRGTAYSGANVLTF. V is TRBV28 and J is TRBJ2-6; 7 bases align to TRBD1. The CDR3 sequence is 20 residues long. The junction had 18 bases not matched to a gene; V was cut back by 7 bases and J by 0 bases. Germline CDR1 reads MDHEN; CDR2 reads SYDVKM.

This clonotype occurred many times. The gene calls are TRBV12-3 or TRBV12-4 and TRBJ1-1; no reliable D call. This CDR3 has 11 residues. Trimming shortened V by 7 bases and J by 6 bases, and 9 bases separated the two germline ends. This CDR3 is CASMGKAEAFF. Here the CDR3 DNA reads TGTGCCAGCATGGGAAAGGCTGAAGCTTTCTTT.

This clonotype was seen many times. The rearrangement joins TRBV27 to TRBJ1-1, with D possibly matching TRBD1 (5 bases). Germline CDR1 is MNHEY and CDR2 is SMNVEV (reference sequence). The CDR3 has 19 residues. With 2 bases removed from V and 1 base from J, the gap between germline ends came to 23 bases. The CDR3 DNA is TGTGCCAGCAGTTTAAGGGGTGGGACGGATGTTTTAAGGAACACTGAAGCTTTCTTT. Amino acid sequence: CASSLRGGTDVLRNTEAFF.

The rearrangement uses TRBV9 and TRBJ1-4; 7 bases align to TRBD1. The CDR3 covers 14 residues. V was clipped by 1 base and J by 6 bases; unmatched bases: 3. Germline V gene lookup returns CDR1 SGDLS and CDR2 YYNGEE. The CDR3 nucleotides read TGTGCCAGCAGCGTAAGCCAGGGGGATGAAAAACTGTTTTTT. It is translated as CASSVSQGDEKLFF.

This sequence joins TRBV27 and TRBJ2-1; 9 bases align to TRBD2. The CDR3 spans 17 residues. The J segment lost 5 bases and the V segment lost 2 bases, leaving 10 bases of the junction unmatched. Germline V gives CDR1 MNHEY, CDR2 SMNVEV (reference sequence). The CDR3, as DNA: TGTGCCAGCAGTTTACGCCCCGGGACTAGCTACGACAATGAGCAGTTCTTC. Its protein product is CASSLRPGTSYDNEQFF.

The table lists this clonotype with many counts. CDR3 nucleotides: TGTGCCAGCCGATTACAGGGAAGCACAGATACGCAGTATTTT. Translated, it gives CASRLQGSTDTQYF. The J gene is TRBJ2-3, the V gene TRBV12-3 or TRBV12-4, with a possible D match to TRBD1 (6 bases). Trimming removed 8 bases from V and 0 bases from J, with 12 bases in between. CDR3 size: 14 residues.

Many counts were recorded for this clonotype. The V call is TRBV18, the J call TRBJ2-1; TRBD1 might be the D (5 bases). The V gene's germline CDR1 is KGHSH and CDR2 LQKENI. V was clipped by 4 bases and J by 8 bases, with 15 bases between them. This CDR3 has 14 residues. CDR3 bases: TGTGCCAGCTCACAACTGAAGGGGTACGATGAGCAGTTCTTC. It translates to CASSQLKGYDEQFF.

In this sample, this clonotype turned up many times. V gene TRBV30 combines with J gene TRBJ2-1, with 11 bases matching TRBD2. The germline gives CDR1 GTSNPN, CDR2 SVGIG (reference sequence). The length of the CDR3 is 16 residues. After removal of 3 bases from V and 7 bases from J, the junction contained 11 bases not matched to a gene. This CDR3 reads CAWSIPTSGIWNEQFF. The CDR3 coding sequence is TGTGCCTGGAGCATACCGACTAGCGGGATTTGGAATGAGCAGTTCTTC.

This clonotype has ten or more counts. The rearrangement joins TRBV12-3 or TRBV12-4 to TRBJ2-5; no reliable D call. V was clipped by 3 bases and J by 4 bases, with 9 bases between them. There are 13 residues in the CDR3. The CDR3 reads CASSFNLPETQYF. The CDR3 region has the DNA TGTGCCAGCAGTTTTAACCTCCCAGAGACCCAGTACTTC.

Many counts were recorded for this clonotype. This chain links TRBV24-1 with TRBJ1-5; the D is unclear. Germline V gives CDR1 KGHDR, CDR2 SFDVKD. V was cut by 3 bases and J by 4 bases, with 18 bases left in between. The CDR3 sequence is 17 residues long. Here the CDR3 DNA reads TGTGCCACCAGTGATGTCGTCGGAGACTCCAAAAATCAGCCCCAGCATTTT. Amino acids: CATSDVVGDSKNQPQHF.

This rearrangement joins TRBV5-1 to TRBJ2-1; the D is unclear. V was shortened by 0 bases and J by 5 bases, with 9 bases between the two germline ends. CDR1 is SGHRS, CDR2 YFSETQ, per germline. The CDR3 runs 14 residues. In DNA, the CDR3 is TGCGCCAGCAGCTTGGGGCTAGGCCACAATGAGCAGTTCTTC. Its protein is CASSLGLGHNEQFF.

The chain's CDR3 is CASSSRFETQYF. CDR3 in DNA: TGTGCCAGCAGCTCTAGGTTTGAGACCCAGTACTTC. V and J are TRBV7-6 and TRBJ2-5; D gene uncertain. CDR1 is SGHVS, CDR2 FNYEAQ, per germline. The ends were cut back, 4 bases at V and 5 bases at J, with 8 bases in the middle. This CDR3 contains 12 residues. The entire variable domain, with the rest obtained from reference TRBV7-6 and TRBJ2-5, is as follows: GAGVSQSPRYKVTKRGQDVALRCDPISGHVSLYWYRQALGQGPEFLTYFNYEAQQDKSGLPNDRFSAERPEGSISTLTIQRTEQRDSAMYRCASSSRFETQYFGPGTRLLVL.

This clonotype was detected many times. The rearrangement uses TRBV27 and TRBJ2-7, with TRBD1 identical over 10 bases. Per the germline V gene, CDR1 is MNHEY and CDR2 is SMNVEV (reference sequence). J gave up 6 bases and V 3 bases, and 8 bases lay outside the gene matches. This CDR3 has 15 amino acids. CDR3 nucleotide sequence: TGTGCCAGCAGTTTCCGCGACAGGGGGCGTAGCGAGCAGTACTTC. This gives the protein CASSFRDRGRSEQYF.

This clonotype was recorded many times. This CDR3 is CASSSPTGSGGGYTF. CDR3 bases: TGTGCCAGCAGTTCGCCCACAGGGTCCGGGGGTGGCTACACCTTC. The rearrangement links TRBV12-3 or TRBV12-4 to TRBJ1-2; TRBD1 might be the D (6 bases). The CDR3 runs to 15 residues. V lost 4 bases to trimming and J lost 7 bases, with 19 bases between them.

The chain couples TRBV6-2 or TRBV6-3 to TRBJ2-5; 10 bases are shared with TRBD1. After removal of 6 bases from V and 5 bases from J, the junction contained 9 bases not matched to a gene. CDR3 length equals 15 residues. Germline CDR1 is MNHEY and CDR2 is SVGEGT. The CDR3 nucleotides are TGTGCCAGCAGCCCGAATCGGGACAGGGGTGAGACCCAGTACTTC. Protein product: CASSPNRDRGETQYF.